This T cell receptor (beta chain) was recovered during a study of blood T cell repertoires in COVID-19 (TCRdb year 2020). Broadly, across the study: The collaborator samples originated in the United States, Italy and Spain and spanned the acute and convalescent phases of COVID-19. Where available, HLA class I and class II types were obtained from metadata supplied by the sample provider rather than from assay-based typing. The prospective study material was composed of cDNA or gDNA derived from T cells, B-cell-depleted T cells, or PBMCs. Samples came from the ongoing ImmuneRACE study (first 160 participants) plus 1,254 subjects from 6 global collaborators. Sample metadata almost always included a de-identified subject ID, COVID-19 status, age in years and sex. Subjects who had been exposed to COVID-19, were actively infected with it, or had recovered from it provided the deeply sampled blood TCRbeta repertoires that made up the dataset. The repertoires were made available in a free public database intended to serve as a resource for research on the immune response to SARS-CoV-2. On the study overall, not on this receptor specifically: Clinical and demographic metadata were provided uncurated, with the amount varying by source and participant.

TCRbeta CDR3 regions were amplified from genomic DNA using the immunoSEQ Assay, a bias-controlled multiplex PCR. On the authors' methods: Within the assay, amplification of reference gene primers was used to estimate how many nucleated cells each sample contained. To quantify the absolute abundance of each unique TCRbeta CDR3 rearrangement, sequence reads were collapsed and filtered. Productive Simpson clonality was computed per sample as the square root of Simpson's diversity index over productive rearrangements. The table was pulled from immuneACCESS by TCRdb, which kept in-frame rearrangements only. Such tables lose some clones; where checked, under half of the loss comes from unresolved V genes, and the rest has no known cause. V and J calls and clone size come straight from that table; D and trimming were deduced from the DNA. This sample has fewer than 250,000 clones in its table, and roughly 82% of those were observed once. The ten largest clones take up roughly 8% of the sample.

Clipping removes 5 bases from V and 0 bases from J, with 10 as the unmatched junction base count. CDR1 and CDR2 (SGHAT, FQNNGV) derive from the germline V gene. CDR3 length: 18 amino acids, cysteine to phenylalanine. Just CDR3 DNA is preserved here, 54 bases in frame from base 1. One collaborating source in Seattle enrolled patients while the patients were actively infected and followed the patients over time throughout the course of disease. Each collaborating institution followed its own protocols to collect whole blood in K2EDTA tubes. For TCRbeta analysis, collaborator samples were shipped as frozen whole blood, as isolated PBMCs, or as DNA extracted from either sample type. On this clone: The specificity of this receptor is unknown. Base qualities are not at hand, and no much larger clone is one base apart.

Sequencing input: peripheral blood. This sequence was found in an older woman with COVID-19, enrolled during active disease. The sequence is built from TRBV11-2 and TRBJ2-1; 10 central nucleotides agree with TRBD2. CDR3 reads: CASSVAPSSGGSYNEQFF. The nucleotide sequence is TGTGCCAGCAGCGTAGCCCCGTCTAGCGGGGGCTCCTACAATGAGCAGTTCTTC.